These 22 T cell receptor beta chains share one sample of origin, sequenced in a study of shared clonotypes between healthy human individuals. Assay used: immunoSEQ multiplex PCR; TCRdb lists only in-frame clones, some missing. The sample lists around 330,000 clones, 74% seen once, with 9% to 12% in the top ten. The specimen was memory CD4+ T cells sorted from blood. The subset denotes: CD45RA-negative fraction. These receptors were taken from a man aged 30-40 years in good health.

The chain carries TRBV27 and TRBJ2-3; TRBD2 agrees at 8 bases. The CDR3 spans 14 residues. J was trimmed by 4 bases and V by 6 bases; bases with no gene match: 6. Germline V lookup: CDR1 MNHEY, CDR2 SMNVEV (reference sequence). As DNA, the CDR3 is TGTGCCAGCAGCGGGACTAGTCCCGCAGATACGCAGTATTTT. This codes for CASSGTSPADTQYF.

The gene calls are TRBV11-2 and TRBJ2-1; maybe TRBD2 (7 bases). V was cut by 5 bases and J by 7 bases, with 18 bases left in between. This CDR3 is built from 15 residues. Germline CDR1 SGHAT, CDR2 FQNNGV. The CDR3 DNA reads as TGTGCCAGCAGCCTCCTTATAGGGGGGGGAAATGAGCAGTTCTTC. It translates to CASSLLIGGGNEQFF.

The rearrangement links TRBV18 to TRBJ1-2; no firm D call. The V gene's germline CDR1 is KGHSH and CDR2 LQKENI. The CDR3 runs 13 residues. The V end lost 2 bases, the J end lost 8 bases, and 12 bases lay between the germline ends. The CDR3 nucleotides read TGTGCCAGCTCACCAAACCAGCAGTGGGGCTACACCTTC. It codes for CASSPNQQWGYTF.

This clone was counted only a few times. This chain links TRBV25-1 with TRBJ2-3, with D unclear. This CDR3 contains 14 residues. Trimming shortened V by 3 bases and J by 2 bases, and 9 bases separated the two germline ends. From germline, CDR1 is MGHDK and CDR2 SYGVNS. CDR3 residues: CASSDFHHTDTQYF. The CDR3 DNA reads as TGTGCCAGCAGTGATTTTCACCACACAGATACGCAGTATTTT. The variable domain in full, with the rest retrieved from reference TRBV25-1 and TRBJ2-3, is EADIYQTPRYLVIGTGKKITLECSQTMGHDKMYWYQQDPGMELHLIHYSYGVNSTEKGDLSSESTVSRIRTEHFPLTLESARPSHTSQYLCASSDFHHTDTQYFGPGTRLTVL.

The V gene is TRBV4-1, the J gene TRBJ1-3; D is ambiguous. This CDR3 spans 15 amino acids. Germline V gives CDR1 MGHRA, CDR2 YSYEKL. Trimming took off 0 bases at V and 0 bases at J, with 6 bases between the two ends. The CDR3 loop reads CASSQDLSSGNTIYF. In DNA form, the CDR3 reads TGCGCCAGCAGCCAAGATCTCAGCTCTGGAAACACCATATATTTT.

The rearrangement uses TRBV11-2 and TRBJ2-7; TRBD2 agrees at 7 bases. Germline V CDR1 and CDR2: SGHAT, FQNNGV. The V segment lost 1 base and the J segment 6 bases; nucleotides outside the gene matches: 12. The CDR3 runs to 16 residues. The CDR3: CASSLGRAGPAREQYF. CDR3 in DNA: TGTGCCAGCAGCTTAGGTAGAGCGGGACCCGCACGCGAGCAGTACTTC.

The CDR3: CASSSIGGSYEQYF. Here the CDR3 DNA reads TGCGCCAGCAGCTCCATAGGGGGTTCATACGAGCAGTACTTC. The chain is built from TRBV4-3 and TRBJ2-7, with D possibly matching TRBD1 (6 bases). In germline, CDR1 is LGHNA, CDR2 YSLEER. V lost 5 bases and J lost 4, with 15 bases in between. This CDR3 contains 14 residues.

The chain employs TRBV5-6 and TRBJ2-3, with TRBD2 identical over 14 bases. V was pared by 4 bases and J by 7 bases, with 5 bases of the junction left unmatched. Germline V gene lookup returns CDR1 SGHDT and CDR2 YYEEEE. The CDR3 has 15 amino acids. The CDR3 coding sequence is TGTGCCAGCAGCATGGGACTAGCGGGGGATAATACGCAGTATTTT. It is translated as CASSMGLAGDNTQYF.

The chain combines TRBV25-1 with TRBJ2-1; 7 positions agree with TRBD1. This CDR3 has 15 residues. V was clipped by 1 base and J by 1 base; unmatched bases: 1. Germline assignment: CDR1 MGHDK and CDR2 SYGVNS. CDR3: CASSEWGQSYNEQFF. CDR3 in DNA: TGTGCCAGCAGTGAATGGGGACAGTCCTACAATGAGCAGTTCTTC.

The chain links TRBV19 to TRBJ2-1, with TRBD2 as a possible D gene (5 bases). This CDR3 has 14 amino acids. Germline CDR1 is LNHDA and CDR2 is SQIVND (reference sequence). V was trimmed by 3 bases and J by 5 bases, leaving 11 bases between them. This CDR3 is CASSMRVPHNEQFF. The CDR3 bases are TGTGCCAGTAGTATGCGGGTTCCTCACAATGAGCAGTTCTTC.

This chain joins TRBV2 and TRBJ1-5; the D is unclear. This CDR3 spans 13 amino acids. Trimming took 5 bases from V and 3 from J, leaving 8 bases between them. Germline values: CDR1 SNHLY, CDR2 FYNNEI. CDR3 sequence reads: CASSMGSNQPQHF. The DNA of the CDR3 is TGTGCCAGCAGTATGGGTTCCAATCAGCCCCAGCATTTT. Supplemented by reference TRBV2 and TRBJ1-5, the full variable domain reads EPEVTQTPSHQVTQMGQEVILRCVPISNHLYFYWYRQILGQKVEFLVSFYNNEISEKSEIFDDQFSVERPDGSNFTLKIRSTKLEDSAMYFCASSMGSNQPQHFGDGTRLSIL.

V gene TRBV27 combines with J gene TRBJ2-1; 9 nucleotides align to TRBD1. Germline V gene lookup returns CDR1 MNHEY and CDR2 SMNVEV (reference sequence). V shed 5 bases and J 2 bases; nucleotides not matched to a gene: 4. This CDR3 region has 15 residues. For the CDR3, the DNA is TGTGCCAGCAGTGTAACAGGGGGCGCCTACAATGAGCAGTTCTTC. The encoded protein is CASSVTGGAYNEQFF.

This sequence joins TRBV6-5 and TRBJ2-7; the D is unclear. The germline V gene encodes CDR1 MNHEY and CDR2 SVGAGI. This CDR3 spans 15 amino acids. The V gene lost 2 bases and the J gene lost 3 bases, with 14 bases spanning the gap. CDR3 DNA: TGTGCCAGCAGTTACGGGCCCGGAACTGTCTACGAGCAGTACTTC. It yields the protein CASSYGPGTVYEQYF.

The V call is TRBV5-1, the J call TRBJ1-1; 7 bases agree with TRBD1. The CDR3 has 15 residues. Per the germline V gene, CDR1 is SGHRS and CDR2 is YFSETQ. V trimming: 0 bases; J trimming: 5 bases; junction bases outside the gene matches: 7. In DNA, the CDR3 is TGCGCCAGCAGCTTGGGGGTGGGGACAGTGACTGAAGCTTTCTTT. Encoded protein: CASSLGVGTVTEAFF.

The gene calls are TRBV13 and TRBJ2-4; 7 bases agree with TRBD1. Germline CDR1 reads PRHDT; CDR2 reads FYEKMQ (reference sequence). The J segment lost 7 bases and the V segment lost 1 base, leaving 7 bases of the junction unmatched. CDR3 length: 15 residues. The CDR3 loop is CASSLENRGANIQYF. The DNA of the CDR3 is TGTGCCAGCAGCTTAGAGAACAGGGGAGCCAACATTCAGTACTTC.

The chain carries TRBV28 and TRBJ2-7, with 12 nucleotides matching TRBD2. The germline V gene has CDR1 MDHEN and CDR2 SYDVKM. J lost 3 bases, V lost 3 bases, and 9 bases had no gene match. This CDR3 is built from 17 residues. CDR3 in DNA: TGTGCCAGCAGTTTTCCGGGACTAGCGGGTCGACACTACGAGCAGTACTTC. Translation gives CASSFPGLAGRHYEQYF. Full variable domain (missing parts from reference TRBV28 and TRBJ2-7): DVKVTQSSRYLVKRTGEKVFLECVQDMDHENMFWYRQDPGLGLRLIYFSYDVKMKEKGDIPEGYSVSREKKERFSLILESASTNQTSMYLCASSFPGLAGRHYEQYFGPGTRLTVT.

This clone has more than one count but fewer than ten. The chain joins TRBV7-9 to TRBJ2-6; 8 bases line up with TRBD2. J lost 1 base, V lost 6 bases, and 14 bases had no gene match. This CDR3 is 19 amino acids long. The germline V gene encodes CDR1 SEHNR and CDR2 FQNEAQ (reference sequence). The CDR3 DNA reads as TGTGCCAGCAGTCCAAGCAGGATAGCGGGATATTCTGGGGCCAACGTCCTGACTTTC. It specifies CASSPSRIAGYSGANVLTF.

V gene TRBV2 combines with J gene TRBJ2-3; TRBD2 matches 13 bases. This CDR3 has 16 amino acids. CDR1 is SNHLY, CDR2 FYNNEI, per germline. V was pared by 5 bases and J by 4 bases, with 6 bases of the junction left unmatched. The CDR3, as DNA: TGTGCCAGCAGTCCAAGGACTAGCGGGGGAGCAGATACGCAGTATTTT. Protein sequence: CASSPRTSGGADTQYF. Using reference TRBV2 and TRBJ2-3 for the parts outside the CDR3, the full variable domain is EPEVTQTPSHQVTQMGQEVILRCVPISNHLYFYWYRQILGQKVEFLVSFYNNEISEKSEIFDDQFSVERPDGSNFTLKIRSTKLEDSAMYFCASSPRTSGGADTQYFGPGTRLTVL.

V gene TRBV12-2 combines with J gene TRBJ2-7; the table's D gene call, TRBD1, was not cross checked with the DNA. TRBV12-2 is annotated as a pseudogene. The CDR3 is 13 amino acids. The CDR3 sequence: CASRSDRGHEQYF. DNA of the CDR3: TGTGCAAGTCGCTCGGACAGGGGACACGAGCAGTACTTC.

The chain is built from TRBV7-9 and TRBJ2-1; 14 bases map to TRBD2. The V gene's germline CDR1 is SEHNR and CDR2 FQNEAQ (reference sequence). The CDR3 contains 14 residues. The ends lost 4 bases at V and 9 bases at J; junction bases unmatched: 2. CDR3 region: CASSSGLAGVEQFF. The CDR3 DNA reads TGTGCCAGCAGCTCGGGACTAGCGGGAGTTGAGCAGTTCTTC.

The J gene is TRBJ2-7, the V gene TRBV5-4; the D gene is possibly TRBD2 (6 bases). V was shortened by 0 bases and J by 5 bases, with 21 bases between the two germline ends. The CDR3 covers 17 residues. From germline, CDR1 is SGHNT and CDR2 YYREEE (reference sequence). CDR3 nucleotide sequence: TGTGCCAGCAGCTTGGGGGGAGGTGGCGGGATAATCCACGAGCAGTACTTC. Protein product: CASSLGGGGGIIHEQYF.

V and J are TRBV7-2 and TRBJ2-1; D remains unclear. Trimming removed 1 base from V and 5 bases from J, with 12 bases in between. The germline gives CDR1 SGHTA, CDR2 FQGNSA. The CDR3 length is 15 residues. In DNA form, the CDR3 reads TGTGCCAGCAGCTTAGGGTCAAGGTCCCACAATGAGCAGTTCTTC. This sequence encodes CASSLGSRSHNEQFF.